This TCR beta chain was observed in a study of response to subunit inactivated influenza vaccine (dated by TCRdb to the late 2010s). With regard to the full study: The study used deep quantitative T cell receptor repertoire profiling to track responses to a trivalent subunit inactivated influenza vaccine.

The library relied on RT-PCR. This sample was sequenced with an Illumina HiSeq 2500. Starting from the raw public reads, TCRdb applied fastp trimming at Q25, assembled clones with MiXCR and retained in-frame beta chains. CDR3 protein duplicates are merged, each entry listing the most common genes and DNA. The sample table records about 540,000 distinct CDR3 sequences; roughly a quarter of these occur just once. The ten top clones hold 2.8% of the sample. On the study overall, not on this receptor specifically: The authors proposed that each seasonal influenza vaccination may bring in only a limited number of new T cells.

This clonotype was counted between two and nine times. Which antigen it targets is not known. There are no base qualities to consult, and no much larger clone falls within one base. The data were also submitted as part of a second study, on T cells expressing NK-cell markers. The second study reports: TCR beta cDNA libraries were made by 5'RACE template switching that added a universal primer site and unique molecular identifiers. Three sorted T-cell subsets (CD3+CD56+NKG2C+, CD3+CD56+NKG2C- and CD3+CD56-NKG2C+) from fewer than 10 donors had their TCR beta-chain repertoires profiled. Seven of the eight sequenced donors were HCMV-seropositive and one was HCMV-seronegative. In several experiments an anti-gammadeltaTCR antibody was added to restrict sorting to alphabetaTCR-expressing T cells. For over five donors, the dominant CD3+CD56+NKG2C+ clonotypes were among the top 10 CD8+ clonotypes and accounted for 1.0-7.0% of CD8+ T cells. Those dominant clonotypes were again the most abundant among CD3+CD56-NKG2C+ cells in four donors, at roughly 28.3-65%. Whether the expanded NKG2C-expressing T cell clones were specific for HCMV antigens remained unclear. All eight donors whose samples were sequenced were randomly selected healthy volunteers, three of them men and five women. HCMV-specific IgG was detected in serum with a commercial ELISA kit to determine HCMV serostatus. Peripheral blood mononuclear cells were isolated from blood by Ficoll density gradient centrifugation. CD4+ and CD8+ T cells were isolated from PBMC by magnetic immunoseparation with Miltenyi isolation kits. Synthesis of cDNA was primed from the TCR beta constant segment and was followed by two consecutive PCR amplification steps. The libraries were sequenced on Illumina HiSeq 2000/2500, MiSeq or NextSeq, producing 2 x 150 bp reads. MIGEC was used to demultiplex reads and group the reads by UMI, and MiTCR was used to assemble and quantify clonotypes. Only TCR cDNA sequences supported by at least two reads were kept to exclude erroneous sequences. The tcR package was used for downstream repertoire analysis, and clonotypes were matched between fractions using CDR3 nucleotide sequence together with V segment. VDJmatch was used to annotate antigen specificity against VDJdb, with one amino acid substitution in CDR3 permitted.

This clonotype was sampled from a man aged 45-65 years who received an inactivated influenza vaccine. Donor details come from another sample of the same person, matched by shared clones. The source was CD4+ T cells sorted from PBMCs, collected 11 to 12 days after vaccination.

The CDR3 corresponds to CASSLEGPGDTQYF. The DNA is TGTGCCAGCAGCTTAGAGGGGCCCGGAGATACGCAGTATTTT. The rearranged chain carries TRBV7-2 and TRBJ2-3, with a tentative D gene TRBD1 over 5 matching bases. As encoded in the germline V gene, CDR1 is SGHTA while CDR2 is FQGNSA. At the junction V is shortened by 1 base and J by 5 bases, with 10 bases in between. The cysteine opens and the phenylalanine closes a CDR3 of 14 amino acids. Kept here is only the CDR3 DNA, which spans 42 bases and is read in frame from base 1.